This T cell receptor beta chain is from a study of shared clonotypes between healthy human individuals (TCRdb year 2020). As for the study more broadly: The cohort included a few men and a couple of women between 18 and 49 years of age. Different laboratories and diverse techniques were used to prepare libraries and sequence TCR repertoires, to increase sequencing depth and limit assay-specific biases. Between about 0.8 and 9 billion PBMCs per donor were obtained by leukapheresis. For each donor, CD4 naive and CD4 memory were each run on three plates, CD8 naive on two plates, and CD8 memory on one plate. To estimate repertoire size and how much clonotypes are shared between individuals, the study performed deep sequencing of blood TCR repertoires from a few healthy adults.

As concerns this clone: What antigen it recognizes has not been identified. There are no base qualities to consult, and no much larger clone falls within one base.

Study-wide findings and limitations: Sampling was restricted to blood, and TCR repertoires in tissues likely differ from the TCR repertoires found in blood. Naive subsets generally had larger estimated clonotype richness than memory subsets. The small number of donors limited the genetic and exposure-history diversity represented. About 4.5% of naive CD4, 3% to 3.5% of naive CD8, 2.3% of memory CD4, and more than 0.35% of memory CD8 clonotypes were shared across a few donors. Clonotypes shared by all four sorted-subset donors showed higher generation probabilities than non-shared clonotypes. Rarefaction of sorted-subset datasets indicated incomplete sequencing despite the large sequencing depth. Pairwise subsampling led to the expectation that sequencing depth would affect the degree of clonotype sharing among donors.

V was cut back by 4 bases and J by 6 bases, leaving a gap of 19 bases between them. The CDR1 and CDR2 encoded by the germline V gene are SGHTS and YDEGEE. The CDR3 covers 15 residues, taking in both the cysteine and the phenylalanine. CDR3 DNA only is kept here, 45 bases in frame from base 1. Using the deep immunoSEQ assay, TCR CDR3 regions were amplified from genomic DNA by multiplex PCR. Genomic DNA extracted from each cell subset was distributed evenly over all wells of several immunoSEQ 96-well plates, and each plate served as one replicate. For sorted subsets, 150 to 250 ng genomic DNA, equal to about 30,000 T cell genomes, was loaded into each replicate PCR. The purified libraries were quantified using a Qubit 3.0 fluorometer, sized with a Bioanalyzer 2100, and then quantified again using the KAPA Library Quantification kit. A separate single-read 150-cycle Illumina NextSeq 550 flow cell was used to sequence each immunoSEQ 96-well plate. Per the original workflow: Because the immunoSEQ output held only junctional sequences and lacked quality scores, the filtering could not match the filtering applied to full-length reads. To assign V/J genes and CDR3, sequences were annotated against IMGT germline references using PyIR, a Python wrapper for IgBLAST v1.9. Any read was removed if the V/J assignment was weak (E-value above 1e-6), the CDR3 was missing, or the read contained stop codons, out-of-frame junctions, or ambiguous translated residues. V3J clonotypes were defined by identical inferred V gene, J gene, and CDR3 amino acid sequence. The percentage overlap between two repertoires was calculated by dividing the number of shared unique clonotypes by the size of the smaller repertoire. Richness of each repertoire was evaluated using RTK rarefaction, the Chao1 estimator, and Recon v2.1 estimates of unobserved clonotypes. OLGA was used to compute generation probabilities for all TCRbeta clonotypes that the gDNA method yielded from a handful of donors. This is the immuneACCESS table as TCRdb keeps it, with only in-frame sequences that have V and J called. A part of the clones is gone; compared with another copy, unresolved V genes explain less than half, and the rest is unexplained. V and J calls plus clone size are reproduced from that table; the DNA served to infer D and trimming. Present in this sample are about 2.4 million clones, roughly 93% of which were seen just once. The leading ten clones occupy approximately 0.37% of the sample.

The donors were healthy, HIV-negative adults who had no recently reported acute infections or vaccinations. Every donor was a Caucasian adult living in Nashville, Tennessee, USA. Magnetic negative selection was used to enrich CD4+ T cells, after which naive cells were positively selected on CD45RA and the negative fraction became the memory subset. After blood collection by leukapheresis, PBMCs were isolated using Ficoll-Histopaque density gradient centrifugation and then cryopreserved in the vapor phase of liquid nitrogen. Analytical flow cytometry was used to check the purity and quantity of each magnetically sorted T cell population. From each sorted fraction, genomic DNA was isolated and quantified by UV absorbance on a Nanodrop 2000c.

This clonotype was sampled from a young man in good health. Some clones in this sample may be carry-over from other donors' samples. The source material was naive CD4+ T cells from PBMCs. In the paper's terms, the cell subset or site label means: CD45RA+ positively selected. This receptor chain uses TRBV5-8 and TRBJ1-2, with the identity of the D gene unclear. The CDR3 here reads CASSPRFREGDGYTF. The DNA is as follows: TGTGCCAGCAGCCCGAGGTTCCGGGAAGGTGATGGCTACACCTTC.